This T cell receptor (beta chain) was obtained from a study of cytomegalovirus exposure and HLA in healthy donors. Study-wide points: Cytomegalovirus status was reportedly diagnosed by the classifier with high sensitivity and specificity.

To note about this clone: Antigen: not known.

The CDR3 runs 11 residues. Germline V gives CDR1 GTSNPN, CDR2 SVGIG (reference sequence). V was shortened by 0 bases and J by 6 bases, with 3 bases between the two germline ends. The donors were in the roughly 120-subject validation cohort, distinct from the roughly 600-subject first cohort. Method: immunoSEQ multiplex PCR; TCRdb's copy keeps in-frame clones and lacks some. The sample lists 180,000 or so clones, approximately 86% occurring once. The TCR sequence derives from a young man in good health and CMV-seropositive. This chain connects TRBV30 to TRBJ1-5; D call uncertain. Sequencing was performed on PBMCs. The CDR3 region is CAWSVGQPQHF. CDR3 coding DNA: TGTGCCTGGAGTGTTGGTCAGCCCCAGCATTTT. Complete variable domain (other parts from reference TRBV30 and TRBJ1-5): SQTIHQWPATLVQPVGSPLSLECTVEGTSNPNLYWYRQAAGRGLQLLFYSVGIGQISSEVPQNLSASRPQDRQFILSSKKLLLSDSGFYLCAWSVGQPQHFGDGTRLSIL.